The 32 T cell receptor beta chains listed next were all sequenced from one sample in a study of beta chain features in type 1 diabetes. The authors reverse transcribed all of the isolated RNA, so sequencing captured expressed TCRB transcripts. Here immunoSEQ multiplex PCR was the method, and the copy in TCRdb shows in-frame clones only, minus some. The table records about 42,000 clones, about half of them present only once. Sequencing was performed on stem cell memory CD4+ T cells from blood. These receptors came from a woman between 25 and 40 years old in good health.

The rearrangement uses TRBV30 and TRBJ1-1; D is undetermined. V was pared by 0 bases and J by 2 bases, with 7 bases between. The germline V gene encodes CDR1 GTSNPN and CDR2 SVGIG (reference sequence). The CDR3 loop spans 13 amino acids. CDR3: CAWSVGINTEAFF. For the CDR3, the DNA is TGTGCCTGGAGTGTGGGCATAAACACTGAAGCTTTCTTT.

CDR3 nucleotide sequence: TGTGCCAGCAGCCTTCAGGGACTAGCGGGAGCCGAAAGAGAGACCCAGTACTTC. This encodes CASSLQGLAGAERETQYF. The chain is built from TRBV9 and TRBJ2-5; the match to TRBD2 covers 14 bases. This CDR3 comprises 18 residues. With 4 bases clipped from V and 4 bases from J, the junction kept 12 bases outside the gene matches. From germline, CDR1 is SGDLS and CDR2 YYNGEE. The full variable domain, with the rest looked up from reference TRBV9 and TRBJ2-5, is DSGVTQTPKHLITATGQRVTLRCSPRSGDLSVYWYQQSLDQGLQFLIQYYNGEERAKGNILERFSAQQFPDLHSELNLSSLELGDSALYFCASSLQGLAGAERETQYFGPGTRLLVL.

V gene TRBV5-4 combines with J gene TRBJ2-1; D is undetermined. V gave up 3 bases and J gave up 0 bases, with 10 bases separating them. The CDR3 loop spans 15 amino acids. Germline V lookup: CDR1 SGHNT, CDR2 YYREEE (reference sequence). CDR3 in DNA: TGTGCCAGCAGCTCTTCGATCAGCTCCTACAATGAGCAGTTCTTC. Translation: CASSSSISSYNEQFF.

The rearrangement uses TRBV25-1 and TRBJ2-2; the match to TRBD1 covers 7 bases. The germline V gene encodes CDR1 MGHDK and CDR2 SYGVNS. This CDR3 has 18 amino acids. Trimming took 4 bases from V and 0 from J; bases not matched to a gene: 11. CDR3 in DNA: TGTGCCAGCAGTGCCCGACAGGGTTTGAATTCGAACACCGGGGAGCTGTTTTTT. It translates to CASSARQGLNSNTGELFF.

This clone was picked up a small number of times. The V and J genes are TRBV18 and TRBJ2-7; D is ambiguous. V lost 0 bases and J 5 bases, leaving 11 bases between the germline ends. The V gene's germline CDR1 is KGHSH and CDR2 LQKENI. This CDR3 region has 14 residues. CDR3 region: CASSPPDSSDEQYF. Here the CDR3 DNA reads TGTGCCAGCTCACCACCGGATAGCAGCGACGAGCAGTACTTC.

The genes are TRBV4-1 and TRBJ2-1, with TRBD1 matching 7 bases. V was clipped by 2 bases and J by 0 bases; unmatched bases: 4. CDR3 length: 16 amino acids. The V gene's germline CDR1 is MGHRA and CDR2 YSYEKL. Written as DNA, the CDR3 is TGCGCCAGCAGCCAAAGACAGGGTAGCTCCTACAATGAGCAGTTCTTC. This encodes CASSQRQGSSYNEQFF.

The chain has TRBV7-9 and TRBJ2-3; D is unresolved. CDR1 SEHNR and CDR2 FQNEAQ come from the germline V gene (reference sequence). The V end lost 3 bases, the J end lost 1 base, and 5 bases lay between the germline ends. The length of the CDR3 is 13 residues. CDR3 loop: CASSFIRTDTQYF. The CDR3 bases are TGTGCCAGCAGCTTTATCCGCACAGATACGCAGTATTTT.

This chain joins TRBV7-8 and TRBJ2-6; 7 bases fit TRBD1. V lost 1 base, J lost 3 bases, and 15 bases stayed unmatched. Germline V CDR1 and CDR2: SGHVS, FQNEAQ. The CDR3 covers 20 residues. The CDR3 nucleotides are TGTGCCAGCAGCTTAGTTTCTTCTGGCAGGGGGAGCTTTGGGGCCAACGTCCTGACTTTC. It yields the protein CASSLVSSGRGSFGANVLTF.

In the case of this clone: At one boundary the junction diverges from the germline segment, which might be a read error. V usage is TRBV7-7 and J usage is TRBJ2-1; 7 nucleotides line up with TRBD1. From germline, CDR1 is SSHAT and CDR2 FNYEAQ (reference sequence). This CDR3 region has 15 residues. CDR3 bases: TGTGCTAGCAGCTTAGGGGCCGGGACAGAGAATGAGCAGTTCTTC. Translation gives CASSLGAGTENEQFF.

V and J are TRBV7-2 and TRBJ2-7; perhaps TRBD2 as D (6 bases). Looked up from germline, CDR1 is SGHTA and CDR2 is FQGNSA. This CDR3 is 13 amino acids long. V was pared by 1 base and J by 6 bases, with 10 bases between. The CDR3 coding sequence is TGTGCCAGCAGCTTAGGCGGGGCAGGCGAGCAGTACTTC. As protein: CASSLGGAGEQYF.

The CDR3 here is CASRIGQGYGYTF. The CDR3 coding sequence is TGTGCCAGCAGAATTGGACAGGGCTATGGCTACACCTTC. This rearrangement joins TRBV6-6 to TRBJ1-2, with TRBD1 matching 8 bases. This CDR3 has 13 residues. V trimming: 6 bases; J trimming: 4 bases; junction bases outside the gene matches: 4. Germline V gene sequence: CDR1 MNHNY, CDR2 SVGAGI (reference sequence).

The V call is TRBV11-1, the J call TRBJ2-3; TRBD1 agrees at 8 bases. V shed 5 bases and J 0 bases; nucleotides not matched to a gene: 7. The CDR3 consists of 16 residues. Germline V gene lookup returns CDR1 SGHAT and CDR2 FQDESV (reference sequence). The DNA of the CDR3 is TGTGCCAGCAGCCACGGGACAGGAGCTAGCACAGATACGCAGTATTTT. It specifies CASSHGTGASTDTQYF.

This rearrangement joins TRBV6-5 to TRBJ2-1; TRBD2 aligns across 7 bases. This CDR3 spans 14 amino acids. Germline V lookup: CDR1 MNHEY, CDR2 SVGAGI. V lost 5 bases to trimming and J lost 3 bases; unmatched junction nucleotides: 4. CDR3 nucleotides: TGTGCCAGCAGTATAGCGGGTAACTACAATGAGCAGTTCTTC. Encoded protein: CASSIAGNYNEQFF.

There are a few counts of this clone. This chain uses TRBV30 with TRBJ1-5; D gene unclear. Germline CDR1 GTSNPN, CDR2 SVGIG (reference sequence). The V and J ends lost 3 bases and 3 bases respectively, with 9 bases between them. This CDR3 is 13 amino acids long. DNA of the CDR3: TGTGCCTGGAGCCCGGGGATCAATCAGCCCCAGCATTTT. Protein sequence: CAWSPGINQPQHF.

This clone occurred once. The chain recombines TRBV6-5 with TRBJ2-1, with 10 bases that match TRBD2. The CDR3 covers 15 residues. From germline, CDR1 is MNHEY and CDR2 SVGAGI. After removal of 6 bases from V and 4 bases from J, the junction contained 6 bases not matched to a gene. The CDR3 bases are TGTGCCAGCAGGTTAGCGGGAGGCCAGTACAATGAGCAGTTCTTC. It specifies CASRLAGGQYNEQFF.

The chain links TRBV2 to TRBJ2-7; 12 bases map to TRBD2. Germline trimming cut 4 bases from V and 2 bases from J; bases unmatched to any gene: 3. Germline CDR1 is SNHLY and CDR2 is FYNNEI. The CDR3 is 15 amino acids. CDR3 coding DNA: TGTGCCAGCAGTGTTCCTAGCGGGAGGGCCTACGAGCAGTACTTC. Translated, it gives CASSVPSGRAYEQYF.

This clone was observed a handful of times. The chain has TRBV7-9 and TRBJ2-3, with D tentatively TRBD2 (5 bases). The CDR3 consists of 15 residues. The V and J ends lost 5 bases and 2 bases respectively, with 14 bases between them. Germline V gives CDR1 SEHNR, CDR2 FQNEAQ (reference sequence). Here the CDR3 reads CASSPRGGLTDTQYF. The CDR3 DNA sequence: TGTGCCAGCAGCCCCCGTGGAGGTCTCACAGATACGCAGTATTTT.

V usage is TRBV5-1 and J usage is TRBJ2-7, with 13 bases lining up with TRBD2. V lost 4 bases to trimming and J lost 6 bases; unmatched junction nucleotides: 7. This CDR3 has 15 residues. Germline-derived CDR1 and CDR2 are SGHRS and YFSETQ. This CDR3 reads CASSRTSGRNSEQYF. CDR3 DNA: TGCGCCAGCAGCCGGACTAGCGGGAGAAATAGCGAGCAGTACTTC.

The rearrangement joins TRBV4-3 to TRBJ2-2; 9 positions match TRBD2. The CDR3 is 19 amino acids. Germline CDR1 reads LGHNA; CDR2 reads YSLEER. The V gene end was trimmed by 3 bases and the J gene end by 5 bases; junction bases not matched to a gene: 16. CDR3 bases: TGCGCCAGCAGCCAGGGTGGACTATGGGGTAGCGGGAGTACCGGGGAGCTGTTTTTT. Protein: CASSQGGLWGSGSTGELFF.

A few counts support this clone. CDR3: CASSQVSGLAGDYEQFF. The CDR3 DNA reads TGCGCCAGCAGCCAAGTTTCGGGACTAGCGGGAGACTATGAGCAGTTCTTC. The chain joins TRBV4-1 to TRBJ2-1; 14 bases match TRBD2. Germline values: CDR1 MGHRA, CDR2 YSYEKL. This CDR3 spans 17 amino acids. The V segment lost 1 base and the J segment 8 bases; nucleotides outside the gene matches: 7.

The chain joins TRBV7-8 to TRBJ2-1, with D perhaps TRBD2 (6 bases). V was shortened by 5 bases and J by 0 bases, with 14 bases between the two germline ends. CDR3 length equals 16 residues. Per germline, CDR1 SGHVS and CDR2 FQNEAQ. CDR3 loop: CASSETLGGSYNEQFF. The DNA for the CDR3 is TGTGCCAGCAGCGAAACCCTCGGGGGCTCCTACAATGAGCAGTTCTTC. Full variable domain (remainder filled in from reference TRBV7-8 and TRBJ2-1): GAGVSQSPRYKVAKRGQDVALRCDPISGHVSLFWYQQALGQGPEFLTYFQNEAQLDKSGLPSDRFFAERPEGSVSTLKIQRTQQEDSAVYLCASSETLGGSYNEQFFGPGTRLTVL.

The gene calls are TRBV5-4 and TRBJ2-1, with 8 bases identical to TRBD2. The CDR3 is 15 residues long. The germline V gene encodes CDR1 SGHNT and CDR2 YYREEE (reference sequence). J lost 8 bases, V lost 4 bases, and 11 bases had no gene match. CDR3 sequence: CASSTREGLTYEQFF. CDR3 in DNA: TGTGCCAGCAGCACCCGGGAGGGCCTTACTTATGAGCAGTTCTTC.

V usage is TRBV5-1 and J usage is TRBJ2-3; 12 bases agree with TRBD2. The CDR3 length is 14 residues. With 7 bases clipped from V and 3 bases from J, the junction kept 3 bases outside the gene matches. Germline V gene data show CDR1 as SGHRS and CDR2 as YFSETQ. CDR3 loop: CASGTSGGTDTQYF. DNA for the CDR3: TGCGCCAGCGGAACTAGCGGGGGGACAGATACGCAGTATTTT.

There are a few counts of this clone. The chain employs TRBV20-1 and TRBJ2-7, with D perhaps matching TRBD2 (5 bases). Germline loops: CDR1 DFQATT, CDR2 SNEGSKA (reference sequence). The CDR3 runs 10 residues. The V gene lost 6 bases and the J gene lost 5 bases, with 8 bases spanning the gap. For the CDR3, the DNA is TGCAGTGCCCGGGGAGACGAGCAGTACTTC. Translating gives CSARGDEQYF.

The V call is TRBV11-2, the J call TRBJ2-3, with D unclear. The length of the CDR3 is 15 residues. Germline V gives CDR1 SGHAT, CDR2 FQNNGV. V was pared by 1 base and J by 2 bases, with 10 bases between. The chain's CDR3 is CASSLGRLVTDTQYF. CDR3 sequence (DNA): TGTGCCAGCAGCTTAGGGCGACTGGTCACAGATACGCAGTATTTT.

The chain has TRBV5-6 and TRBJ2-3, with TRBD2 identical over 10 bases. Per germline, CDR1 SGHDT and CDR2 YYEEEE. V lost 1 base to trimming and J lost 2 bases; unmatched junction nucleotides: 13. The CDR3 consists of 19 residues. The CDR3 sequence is CASSLILAGTRVFTDTQYF. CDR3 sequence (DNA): TGTGCCAGCAGCTTGATACTAGCGGGGACTCGAGTTTTCACAGATACGCAGTATTTT.

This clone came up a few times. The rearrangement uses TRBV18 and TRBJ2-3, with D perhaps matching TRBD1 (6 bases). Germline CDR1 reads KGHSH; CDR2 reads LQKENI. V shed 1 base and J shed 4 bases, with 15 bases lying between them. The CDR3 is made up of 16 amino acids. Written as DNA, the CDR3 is TGTGCCAGCTCACCACGGTCGGGCAGGGGAGCAGATACGCAGTATTTT. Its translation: CASSPRSGRGADTQYF.

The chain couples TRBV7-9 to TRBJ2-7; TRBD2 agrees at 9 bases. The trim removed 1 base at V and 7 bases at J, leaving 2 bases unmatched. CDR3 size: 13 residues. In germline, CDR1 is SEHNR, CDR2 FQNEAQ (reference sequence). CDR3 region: CASSLGLAGEQYF. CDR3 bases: TGTGCCAGCAGCTTAGGTCTAGCGGGGGAGCAGTACTTC.

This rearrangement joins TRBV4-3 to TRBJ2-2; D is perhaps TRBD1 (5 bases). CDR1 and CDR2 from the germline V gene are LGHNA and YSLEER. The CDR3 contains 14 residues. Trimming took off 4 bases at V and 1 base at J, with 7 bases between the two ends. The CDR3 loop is CASSLQENTGELFF. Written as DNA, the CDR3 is TGCGCCAGCAGCCTACAGGAGAACACCGGGGAGCTGTTTTTT.

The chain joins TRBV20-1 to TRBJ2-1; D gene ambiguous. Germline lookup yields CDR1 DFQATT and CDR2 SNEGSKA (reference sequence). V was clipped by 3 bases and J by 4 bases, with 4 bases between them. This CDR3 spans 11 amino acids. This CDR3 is CSARQYNEQFF. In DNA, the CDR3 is TGCAGTGCTAGGCAGTACAATGAGCAGTTCTTC.

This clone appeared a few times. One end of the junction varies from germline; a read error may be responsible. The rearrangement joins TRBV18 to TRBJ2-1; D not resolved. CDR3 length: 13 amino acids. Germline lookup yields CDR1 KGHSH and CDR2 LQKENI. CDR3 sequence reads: CASSPTQETRWLF. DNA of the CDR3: TGTGCCAGCTCACCCACTCAAGAGACACGGTGGCTCTTC.

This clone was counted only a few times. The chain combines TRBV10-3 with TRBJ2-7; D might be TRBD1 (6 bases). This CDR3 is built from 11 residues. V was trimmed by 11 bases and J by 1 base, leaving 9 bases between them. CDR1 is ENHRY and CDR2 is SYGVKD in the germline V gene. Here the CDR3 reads CAGGQSYEQYF. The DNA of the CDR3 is TGTGCCGGGGGACAATCCTACGAGCAGTACTTC.